The rows below give T cell receptor beta chains drawn from one sample of a study of cytomegalovirus exposure and HLA in healthy donors. TCRdb's table, derived via immunoSEQ multiplex PCR, lists solely in-frame clones and lacks some. There are 240,000 or so clones in the sample; around 85% occur only once, and around 1.2% lies in the top ten. Sequenced material: PBMCs. Receptors originate from a woman aged 25 to 39 in good health and CMV-seropositive. Each CDR3 is given with its conserved first and last residue. A D gene is named only where the DNA matches it firmly. Rows give clone size only sometimes, using once, few, many, or a class for an expanded clone.

TGCGCCAGCAGCGTAGGGACAGCCGATTACGAGCAGTACTTC | CASSVGTADYEQYF | TRBJ2-7 | TRBV5-1 | - | TRBD1 | 14
TGTGCCAGCAGTGAATTGGGGGCGGGAGGGGACACAGATACGCAGTATTTT | CASSELGAGGDTDTQYF | TRBJ2-3 | TRBV2 | - | TRBD2 | 17
TGTGCCAGCAGTGATATCCAACAGGGGGCTGCGAACACCGGGGAGCTGTTTTTT | CASSDIQQGAANTGELFF | TRBJ2-2 | TRBV6-4 | - | TRBD1 | 18
TGTGCCAGCAGTTACCGTAGGGGGTTCTCCTACGAGCAGTACTTC | CASSYRRGFSYEQYF | TRBJ2-7 | TRBV6-5 | - | - | 15
TGTGCCAGCAGTTGGGGCATGAACACTGAAGCTTTCTTT | CASSWGMNTEAFF | TRBJ1-1 | TRBV28 | - | - | 13
TGCGCCAGCAGCTTGTGGGGGGGGAACTACGAGCAGTACTTC | CASSLWGGNYEQYF | TRBJ2-7 | TRBV5-1 | - | TRBD2 | 14
TGTGCCAGCAGTTACGTTGGGGGGGGCACAGATACGCAGTATTTT | CASSYVGGGTDTQYF | TRBJ2-3 | TRBV6-6 | - | TRBD2 | 15
TGTGCCAGCAGCTTAGGAGGGTCGGGCTACGAGCAGTACTTC | CASSLGGSGYEQYF | TRBJ2-7 | TRBV11-3 | - | - | 14
TGTGCCAGCGGTCGGAGGTTCTATGGCTACACCTTC | CASGRRFYGYTF | TRBJ1-2 | TRBV27 | - | - | 12
TGTGCCAGCAGCCGGCAGTACTTC | CASSRQYF | TRBJ2-7 | TRBV21-1 | - | - | 8
TGTGCCAGCAGCCAAGTTCCCGCGTACAATGAGCAGTTCTTC | CASSQVPAYNEQFF | TRBJ2-1 | TRBV14 | - | - | 14
TGTGCCAGCAGTTTAGACGGGAATGAGCAGTTCTTC | CASSLDGNEQFF | TRBJ2-1 | TRBV27 | - | - | 12
TGTGCCAGCTCACCAGTGGTTCTAGCGGGGGGATACAATGAGCAGTTCTTC | CASSPVVLAGGYNEQFF | TRBJ2-1 | TRBV18 | - | TRBD2 | 17
TGTGCCACCAGCAGAGGGGGTACAGGGAATCAGCCCCAGCATTTT | CATSRGGTGNQPQHF | TRBJ1-5 | TRBV15 | once | - | 15
TGTGCCAGCAGTTCGACAGGGCTTTTCGCAAACATTCAGTACTTC | CASSSTGLFANIQYF | TRBJ2-4 | TRBV27 | - | TRBD1 | 15
TGTGCCAGCTCCCAGGGGGCGAATGGCTACACCTTC | CASSQGANGYTF | TRBJ1-2 | TRBV6-6 | few | TRBD1 | 12
TGTGCCATCAGTGACGGGGGGCCTGAAGCTTTCTTT | CAISDGGPEAFF | TRBJ1-1 | TRBV10-3 | once | - | 12
TGTGCCAGCAGTTTATGGTCCTGGAGCTCCTACGAGCAGTACTTC | CASSLWSWSSYEQYF | TRBJ2-7 | TRBV28 | - | - | 15
TGTGCCAGCAGGGGGACAGGGGAGCCCTATGGCTACACCTTC | CASRGTGEPYGYTF | TRBJ1-2 | TRBV6-5 | - | TRBD1 | 14
TGTGCCAGCAGCCCGGACAGGGGGCTAGGCGGGGAGCTGTTTTTT | CASSPDRGLGGELFF | TRBJ2-2 | TRBV7-3 | - | TRBD1 | 15
TGCGCCAGCAGACAGGGAAATGAGAACATTCAGTACTTC | CASRQGNENIQYF | TRBJ2-4 | TRBV5-1 | - | - | 13
TGTGCCAGCAGGGAAGGACAGGGGGCATCCTACGAGCAGTACTTC | CASREGQGASYEQYF | TRBJ2-7 | TRBV2 | - | TRBD1 | 15
TGCGCCAGCAGCTCAGGGGAATCTGGAAACACCATATATTTT | CASSSGESGNTIYF | TRBJ1-3 | TRBV5-1 | few | - | 14
TGCGCCAGCAGCTTGGAGTCGGGGTTTAATGAAAAACTGTTTTTT | CASSLESGFNEKLFF | TRBJ1-4 | TRBV5-1 | - | - | 15
TGTGCCAGCAGCGGTGCGGGCGGGGCAGATACGCAGTATTTT | CASSGAGGADTQYF | TRBJ2-3 | TRBV9 | - | - | 14
TGTGCCAGCAGCACCCCTAGGGGAGGGAACACTGAAGCTTTCTTT | CASSTPRGGNTEAFF | TRBJ1-1 | TRBV11-2 | - | - | 15
TGTGCCAGCAGCCAAGGCCCAGGGGACATGAACACTGAAGCTTTCTTT | CASSQGPGDMNTEAFF | TRBJ1-1 | TRBV4-2 | once | - | 16
TGTGCCAGCAGCTTGGGCAGGGAAGTCGGGGAGCTGTTTTTT | CASSLGREVGELFF | TRBJ2-2 | TRBV11-3 | once | - | 14
TGTGCTAGTGGTTTCGTATCCCTAGATTCGGAAGCTTTCTTT | CASGFVSLDSEAFF | TRBJ1-1 | TRBV12-5 | - | - | 14
TGCGCCAGCAGCTTGGAAGCCACGGGGTACACTGAAGCTTTCTTT | CASSLEATGYTEAFF | TRBJ1-1 | TRBV5-1 | - | - | 15
TGTGCCAGCAGCTTCACCGGGACAGGGTACGAGCAGTACTTC | CASSFTGTGYEQYF | TRBJ2-7 | TRBV11-2 | - | TRBD1 | 14
TGTGCCAGCAGCCCAAGGACAGGGGGAGGTTACGAGCAGTACTTC | CASSPRTGGGYEQYF | TRBJ2-7 | TRBV7-2 | - | TRBD1 | 15
TGTGCCAGCAGTGGGGGAACAGGGTATGGCTACACCTTC | CASSGGTGYGYTF | TRBJ1-2 | TRBV6-4 | few | - | 13
TGTGCCAGCAGCCCCTGGACAGGCCCATCGAACACTGAAGCTTTCTTT | CASSPWTGPSNTEAFF | TRBJ1-1 | TRBV7-9 | few | TRBD1 | 16
TGCGCCAGCAGCTTGGTTCTAGCGGACTTCACAGATACGCAGTATTTT | CASSLVLADFTDTQYF | TRBJ2-3 | TRBV5-1 | - | TRBD2 | 16
TGCAGCGTTGAAGTGGGGGGAGGCGGCACTGAAGCTTTCTTT | CSVEVGGGGTEAFF | TRBJ1-1 | TRBV29-1 | - | - | 14
TGTGCCAGCAGCCGTGGCCCCTCTGTGGGAGGAACCTACGAGCAGTACTTC | CASSRGPSVGGTYEQYF | TRBJ2-7 | TRBV14 | - | - | 17
TGTGCCAGCTCACTGGGGGCCGACCTCTATGGCTACACCTTC | CASSLGADLYGYTF | TRBJ1-2 | TRBV18 | - | - | 14
TGTGCCTGGAGTATAGGGACAGGAGATAATCAGCCCCAGCATTTT | CAWSIGTGDNQPQHF | TRBJ1-5 | TRBV30 | many | TRBD1 | 15
TGCGCCAGCAGCCGGGTAGCGGGAGGGCCCTACGAGCAGTACTTC | CASSRVAGGPYEQYF | TRBJ2-7 | TRBV4-1 | - | TRBD2 | 15
TGTGCCATCGCGGGGGGGACAGATGAAGCTTTCTTT | CAIAGGTDEAFF | TRBJ1-1 | TRBV6-1 | few | TRBD1 | 12
TGCAGTGCTAGTCTCTACGGGTCGGTGTTTTTT | CSASLYGSVFF | TRBJ1-4 | TRBV20-1 | - | - | 11
TGCGCCAGCAGCTTGATCCCAGAACCCCAAGAGACCCAGTACTTC | CASSLIPEPQETQYF | TRBJ2-5 | TRBV5-1 | - | - | 15
TGTGCCAGCAGTCGGGGGGACAGGGGCGAAAAACTGTTTTTT | CASSRGDRGEKLFF | TRBJ1-4 | TRBV5-8 | - | TRBD1 | 14
TGTGCCACCAGCAGAGACCCGGTTAGGTCCGGGTACAATGAGCAGTTCTTC | CATSRDPVRSGYNEQFF | TRBJ2-1 | TRBV15 | once | - | 17
TGCGCCAGCAGCCAGAGGGGCGGGAACTACAATGAGCAGTTCTTC | CASSQRGGNYNEQFF | TRBJ2-1 | TRBV4-1 | - | - | 15
TGCGCCAGCAGCCAAGGTGGAGCGGGAGCTACCGGGGAGCTGTTTTTT | CASSQGGAGATGELFF | TRBJ2-2 | TRBV4-1 | - | TRBD2 | 16
TGTGCCAGCAACTTAGCGGGAGGGATGCAAGAGACCCAGTACTTC | CASNLAGGMQETQYF | TRBJ2-5 | TRBV7-9 | - | TRBD2 | 15
TGTGCCAGCAGTCCCCTCGGTAGCACAGATACGCAGTATTTT | CASSPLGSTDTQYF | TRBJ2-3 | TRBV27 | - | - | 14
TGTGCCAGTCAGGGGGCCGGGGAGACCCAGTACTTC | CASQGAGETQYF | TRBJ2-5 | TRBV2 | - | TRBD1 | 12
TGCGCCAGCAGCTTGAGACTAGCGGGTCTCAATGAGCAGTTCTTC | CASSLRLAGLNEQFF | TRBJ2-1 | TRBV5-1 | - | TRBD2 | 15
TGTGCCAGCAGCCCCGGGACAGCGCGCAATCAGCCCCAGCATTTT | CASSPGTARNQPQHF | TRBJ1-5 | TRBV7-2 | - | TRBD1 | 15
TGTGCCAGCAGTTTAATCCCGACTAGCGGGAAATTCGGTGAGCAGTTCTTC | CASSLIPTSGKFGEQFF | TRBJ2-1 | TRBV27 | - | TRBD2 | 17
TGTGCCAGCAGCTTAGGGCAAACGAACACTGAAGCTTTCTTT | CASSLGQTNTEAFF | TRBJ1-1 | TRBV11-3 | - | - | 14